The source of this T cell receptor (beta chain) is a study of T cell repertoires in cytomegalovirus infection (dated by TCRdb to 2018 to 2020). General notes on the study: Because public TCR beta signatures pointed to carriage of CMV infection together with the matching HLA type, the HLA type of each donor mattered for the analysis. Overall study results and their limits: In both this cohort and an independent approximately 370-donor cohort, the cumulative frequency of public TCR beta family members distinguished carriers of CMV infection plus the relevant HLA type. The ex vivo response was dominated by HLA-C-restricted CMV-specific TCR beta clonotypes, which also provided the single most frequent clonotype in two of eight donors.

The CDR3 holds 16 amino acids from the cysteine to the phenylalanine. Of the read, only the CDR3 DNA is kept; its 48 bases are in frame from base 1. The CDR1 and CDR2 encoded by the germline V gene are SGHNT and YENEEA. V and J lose 5 bases and 2 bases, and a span of 18 bases separates them. TCRdb names Illumina HiSeq 1500 as the instrument used. TCRdb reanalyzed the raw reads on its own, using fastp at Q25 for trimming and MiXCR for clone calling, and kept in-frame beta chains. Identical CDR3 proteins give one entry, which carries the most common genes and DNA. The table for this sample lists 310,000 or so distinct CDR3 sequences; under 30% of them were counted only once. Around 14% of the sample goes to the ten largest clones. This clonotype was seen repeatedly, ten times or more. Its antigen remains unidentified. Base-call qualities are not available, and no considerably larger clone is one nucleotide away.

Material: PBMCs. The chain is assembled from TRBV11-3 and TRBJ2-5; the D region is possibly TRBD1 or TRBD2, each matching across 5 bases. This receptor was taken from a human donor in good health (CMV status not recorded). Some clones in this sample may be carry-over from other donors' samples. The DNA is as follows: TGTGCCAGCAGCACCTCTAGGACGGGACGGCAAGAGACCCAGTACTTC. It codes for CASSTSRTGRQETQYF.